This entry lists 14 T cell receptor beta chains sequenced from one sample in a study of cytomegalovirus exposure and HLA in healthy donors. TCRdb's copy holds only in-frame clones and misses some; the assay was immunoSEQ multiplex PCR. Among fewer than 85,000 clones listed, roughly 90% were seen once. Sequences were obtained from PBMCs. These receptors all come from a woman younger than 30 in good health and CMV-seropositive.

The DNA for the CDR3 is TGTGCCTGGAGTGTTGGCGGCGGTCCGTATGGCTACACCTTC. Protein: CAWSVGGGPYGYTF. V usage is TRBV30 and J usage is TRBJ1-2; D ambiguous. Trimming cost V 0 bases and J 5 bases, with 13 bases left between them. The CDR3 runs 14 residues. From germline, CDR1 is GTSNPN and CDR2 SVGIG (reference sequence).

The CDR3 DNA reads as TGTGCCAGCAGCAGGGGCGCAGGGGGAGCTGGCTACACCTTC. This encodes CASSRGAGGAGYTF. The chain combines TRBV5-5 with TRBJ1-2; 7 nucleotides line up with TRBD1. This CDR3 contains 14 residues. The germline V gene encodes CDR1 SGHKS and CDR2 YYEKEE (reference sequence). With 4 bases clipped from V and 7 bases from J, the junction kept 10 bases outside the gene matches.

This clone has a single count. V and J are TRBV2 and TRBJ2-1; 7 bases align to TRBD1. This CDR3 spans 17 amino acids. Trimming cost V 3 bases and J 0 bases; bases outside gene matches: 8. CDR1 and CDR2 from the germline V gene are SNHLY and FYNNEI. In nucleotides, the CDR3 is TGTGCCAGCAGTGACCCGACAGGGCAAAGCTCCTACAATGAGCAGTTCTTC. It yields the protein CASSDPTGQSSYNEQFF.

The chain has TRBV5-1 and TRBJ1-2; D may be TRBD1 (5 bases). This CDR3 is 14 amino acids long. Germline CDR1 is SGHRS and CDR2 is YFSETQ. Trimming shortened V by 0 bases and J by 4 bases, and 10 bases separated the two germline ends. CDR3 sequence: CASSLVRGAYGYTF. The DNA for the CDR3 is TGCGCCAGCAGCTTGGTACGCGGGGCCTATGGCTACACCTTC.

The CDR3 sequence: CASSRGLPTVDTQYF. The CDR3 DNA sequence: TGTGCCAGCAGCAGGGGACTACCTACGGTAGATACGCAGTATTTT. The chain uses TRBV7-2 and TRBJ2-3; TRBD2 matches at 7 bases. The J segment lost 5 bases and the V segment lost 5 bases, leaving 10 bases of the junction unmatched. CDR3 length: 15 amino acids. From germline, CDR1 is SGHTA and CDR2 FQGNSA.

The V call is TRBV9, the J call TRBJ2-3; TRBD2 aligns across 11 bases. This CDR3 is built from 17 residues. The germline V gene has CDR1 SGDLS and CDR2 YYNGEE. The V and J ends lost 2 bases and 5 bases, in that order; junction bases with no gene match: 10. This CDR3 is CASSVSGSGGEEDTQYF. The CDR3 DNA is TGTGCCAGCAGCGTTTCTGGTAGCGGGGGGGAAGAAGATACGCAGTATTTT.

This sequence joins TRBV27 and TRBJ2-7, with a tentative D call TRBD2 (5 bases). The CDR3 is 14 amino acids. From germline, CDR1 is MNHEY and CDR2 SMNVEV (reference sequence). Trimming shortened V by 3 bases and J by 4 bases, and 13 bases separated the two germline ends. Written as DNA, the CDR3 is TGTGCCAGCAGTTTGTCCGGGGAGACTTACGAGCAGTACTTC. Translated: CASSLSGETYEQYF.

The CDR3 reads CASSTPTGVNTEAFF. CDR3 DNA: TGTGCCAGCAGTACCCCAACGGGAGTGAACACTGAAGCTTTCTTT. The chain joins TRBV6-6 to TRBJ1-1; D gene uncertain. The CDR3 consists of 15 residues. The germline V gene has CDR1 MNHNY and CDR2 SVGAGI (reference sequence). Trimming took 5 bases from V and 0 from J, leaving 13 bases between them.

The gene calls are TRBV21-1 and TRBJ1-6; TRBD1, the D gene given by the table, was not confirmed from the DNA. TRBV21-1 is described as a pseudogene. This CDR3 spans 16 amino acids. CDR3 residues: CASSKPSVRGQSPLHF. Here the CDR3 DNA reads TGTGCCAGCAGCAAACCCTCGGTGAGGGGGCAATCACCCCTCCACTTT.

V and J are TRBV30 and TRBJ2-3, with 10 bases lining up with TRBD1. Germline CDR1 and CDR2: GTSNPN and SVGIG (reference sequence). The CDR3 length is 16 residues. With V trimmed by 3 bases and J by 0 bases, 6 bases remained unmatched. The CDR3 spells CAWSPGTGASTDTQYF. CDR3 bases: TGTGCCTGGAGCCCCGGGACAGGGGCTAGCACAGATACGCAGTATTTT.

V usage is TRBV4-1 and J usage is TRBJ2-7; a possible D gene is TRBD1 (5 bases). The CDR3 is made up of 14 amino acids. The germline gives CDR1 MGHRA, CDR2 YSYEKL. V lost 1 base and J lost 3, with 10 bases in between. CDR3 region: CASSQVSGYYEQYF. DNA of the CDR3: TGCGCCAGCAGCCAAGTTTCAGGGTACTACGAGCAGTACTTC.

CDR3 loop: CASSHAIPGPGGKNIQYF. In nucleotides, the CDR3 is TGTGCCAGCAGCCATGCTATACCGGGTCCTGGTGGCAAAAACATTCAGTACTTC. The chain carries TRBV4-2 and TRBJ2-4; D not certain. With 3 bases removed from V and 3 bases from J, the gap between germline ends came to 21 bases. Germline V gives CDR1 LGHNA, CDR2 YNFKEQ. This CDR3 spans 18 amino acids.

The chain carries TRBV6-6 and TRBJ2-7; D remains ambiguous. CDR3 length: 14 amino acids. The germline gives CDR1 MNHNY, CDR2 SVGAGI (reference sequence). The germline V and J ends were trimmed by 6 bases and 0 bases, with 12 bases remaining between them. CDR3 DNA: TGTGCCAGCAGCCTAACTATCTCCTCCTACGAGCAGTACTTC. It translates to CASSLTISSYEQYF.

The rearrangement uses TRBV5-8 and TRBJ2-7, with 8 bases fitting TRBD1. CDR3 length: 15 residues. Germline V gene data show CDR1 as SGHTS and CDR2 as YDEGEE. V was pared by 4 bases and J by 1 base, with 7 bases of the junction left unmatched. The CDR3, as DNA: TGTGCCAGCAGCACGGGACAGGCGCATTCCTACGAGCAGTACTTC. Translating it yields CASSTGQAHSYEQYF.